This T cell receptor beta chain was recovered during a study of cytomegalovirus exposure and HLA in healthy donors. Study-wide findings and caveats: Association of 17,000 or so TCR beta sequences with HLA alleles was found at 0.05 false discovery rate in a later analysis.

PCR was performed using 60 Vbeta and 13 Jbeta primers. Some clones are missing from TCRdb's copy, which holds only in-frame ones; the method was immunoSEQ multiplex PCR. The sample yields about 160,000 clones, around four fifths seen once. Trimming at V came to 0 bases and at J to 8 bases, leaving 10 bases not matched to a gene. CDR1 is SEHNR and CDR2 is FQNEAQ in the germline V gene (reference sequence). The CDR3 has 17 residues. As to this clone: Its antigen is still unknown.

The chain joins TRBV7-9 to TRBJ1-6; 7 bases match TRBD1. Material for sequencing was PBMCs. The receptor's source is a woman between 18 and 29 years old in good health and CMV-seronegative. CDR3 in amino acids: CASSLAGGLRRDSPLHF. CDR3 DNA: TGTGCCAGCAGCTTAGCAGGGGGCTTAAGGCGGGATTCACCCCTCCACTTT.